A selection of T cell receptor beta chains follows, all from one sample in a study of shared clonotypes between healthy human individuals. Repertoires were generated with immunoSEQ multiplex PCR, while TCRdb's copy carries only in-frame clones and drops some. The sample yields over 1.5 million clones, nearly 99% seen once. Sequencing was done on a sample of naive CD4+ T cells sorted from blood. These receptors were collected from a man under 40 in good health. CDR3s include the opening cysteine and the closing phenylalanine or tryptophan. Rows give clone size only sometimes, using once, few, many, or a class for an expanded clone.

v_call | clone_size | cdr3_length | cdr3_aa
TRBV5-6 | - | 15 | CASSPGQGGYYEQYF
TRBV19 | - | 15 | CASSMARGFGQPQHF
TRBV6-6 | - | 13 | CASSYQGADTQYF
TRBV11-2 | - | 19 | CASSLDGLSAEGVYNEQFF
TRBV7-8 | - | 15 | CASSYRTGRNQPQHF
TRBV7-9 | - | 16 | CASSLNPTGRLYEQYF
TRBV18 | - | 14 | CASSAGGWTDTQYF
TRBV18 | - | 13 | CASSLSVRETQYF
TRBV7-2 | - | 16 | CASSPLGTVATDTQYF
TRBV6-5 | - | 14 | CASTPGLGRNEQFF
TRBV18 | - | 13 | CASSPGVGTEAFF
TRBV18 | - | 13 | CASSLPETYEQYF
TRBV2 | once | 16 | CASSSDGTGLSDTQYF
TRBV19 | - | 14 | CASSIGNRDEKLFF
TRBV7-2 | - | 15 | CASSPQVGSNQPQHF
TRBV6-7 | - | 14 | CASSPSQLNYGYTF
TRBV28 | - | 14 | CASSITTVNTEAFF
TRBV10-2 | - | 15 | CASSEPGLVTGELFF
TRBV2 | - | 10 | CASSPDNPYF
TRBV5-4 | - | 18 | CASSPGQGLGSGANVLTF
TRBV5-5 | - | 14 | CASSLGVRGGEQYF
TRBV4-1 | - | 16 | CASSQVGGGRDQPQHF
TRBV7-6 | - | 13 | CASSLPRGDTQYF
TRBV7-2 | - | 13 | CASSLQRQETQYF
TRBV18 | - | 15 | CASSKTGSSGNTIYF
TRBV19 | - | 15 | CASSRPVSGANVLTF
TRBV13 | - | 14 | CASSYLGVSHEQYF
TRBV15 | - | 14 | CATSRDTRSLEQYF
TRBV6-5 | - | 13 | CASSPSRETEAFF
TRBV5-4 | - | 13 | CASSFSQHYEQYF
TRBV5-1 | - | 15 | CASSLGLGLFYEQYF
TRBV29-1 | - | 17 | CSVEDRRSGRVSGELFF
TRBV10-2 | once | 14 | CASSEMSGLGKLFF
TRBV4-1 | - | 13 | CASSQVSGNGYTF
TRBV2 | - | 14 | CASRGQPNTGELFF
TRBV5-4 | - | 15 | CASSLEGLAENEQYF
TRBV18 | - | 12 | CASSRQSYEQYF
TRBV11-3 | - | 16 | CASSLGGSSGSYEQYF
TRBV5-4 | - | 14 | CANADSGRPETQYF
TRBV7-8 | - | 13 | CASSLVRNTEAFF
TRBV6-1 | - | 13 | CASSAGQIVEQYF
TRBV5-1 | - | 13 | CASSLDSPDTQYF
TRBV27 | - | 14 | CASSFGTPANEQFF
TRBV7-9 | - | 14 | CASVYARGQETQYF
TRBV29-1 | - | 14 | CSVRDGGSNQPQHF
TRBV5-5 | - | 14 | CASSLGPRDYEQYF
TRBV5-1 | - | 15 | CASSLASATNEKLFF
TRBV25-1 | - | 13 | CASSTNRGGKLFF
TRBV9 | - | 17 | CASSVASGHSSYNEQFF
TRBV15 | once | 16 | CATSREGAGGWGEQYF
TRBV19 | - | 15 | CASSIGAGAYNEQFF
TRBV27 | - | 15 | CASRDLTSGNHEQYF
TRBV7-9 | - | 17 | CASSHTILAESTDTQYF
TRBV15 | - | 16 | CATQDGAGYSNQPQHF
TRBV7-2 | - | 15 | CASSSQARSTDTQYF